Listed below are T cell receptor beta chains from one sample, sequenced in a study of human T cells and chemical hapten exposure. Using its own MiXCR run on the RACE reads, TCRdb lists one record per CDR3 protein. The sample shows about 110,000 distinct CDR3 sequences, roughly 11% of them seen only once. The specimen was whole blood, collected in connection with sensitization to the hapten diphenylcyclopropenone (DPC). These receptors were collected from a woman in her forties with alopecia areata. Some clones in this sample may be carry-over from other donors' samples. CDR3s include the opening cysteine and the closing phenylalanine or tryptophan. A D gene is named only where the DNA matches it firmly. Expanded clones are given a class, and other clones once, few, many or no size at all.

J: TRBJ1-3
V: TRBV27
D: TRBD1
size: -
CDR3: CASSADRAGNTIYF
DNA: TGTGCCAGCAGTGCGGACAGGGCCGGAAACACCATATATTTT

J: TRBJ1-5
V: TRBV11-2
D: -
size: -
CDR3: CASSLDGRQPQHF
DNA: TGTGCCAGCAGCTTAGATGGTCGTCAGCCCCAGCATTTT

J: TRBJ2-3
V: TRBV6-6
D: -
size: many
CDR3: CASSYSRPSDTQYF
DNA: TGTGCCAGCAGTTACTCGAGGCCCTCAGATACGCAGTATTTT

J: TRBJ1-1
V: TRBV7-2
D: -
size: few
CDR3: CASSLWGGKTEAFF
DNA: TGTGCCAGCAGCTTATGGGGGGGCAAAACTGAAGCTTTCTTT

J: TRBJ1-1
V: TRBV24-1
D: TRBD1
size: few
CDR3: CATSDPGTAEEAFF
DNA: TGTGCCACCAGTGATCCCGGGACAGCGGAGGAAGCTTTCTTT

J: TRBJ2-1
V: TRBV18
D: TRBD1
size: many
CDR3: CASSFRQGVSYNEQFF
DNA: TGTGCCAGCTCATTCAGACAGGGGGTTTCCTACAATGAGCAGTTCTTC

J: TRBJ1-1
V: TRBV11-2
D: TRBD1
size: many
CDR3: CASSQGVNTEAFF
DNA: TGTGCCAGCAGCCAGGGGGTGAACACTGAAGCTTTCTTT

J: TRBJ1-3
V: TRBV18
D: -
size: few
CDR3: CASSPLHQKVGALRNTIYF
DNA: TGTGCCAGCTCACCATTACATCAGAAGGTTGGGGCTTTACGAAACACCATATATTTT

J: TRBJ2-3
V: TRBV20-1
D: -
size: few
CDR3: CSAREPRGASDTQYF
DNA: TGCAGTGCTAGAGAGCCACGGGGGGCCTCAGATACGCAGTATTTT

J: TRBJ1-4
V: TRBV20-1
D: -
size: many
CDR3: CSARAHKTNEKLFF
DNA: TGCAGTGCTAGAGCACATAAGACTAATGAAAAACTGTTTTTT

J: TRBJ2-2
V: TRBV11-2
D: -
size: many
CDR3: CAIVVGRYSNTGELFF
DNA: TGTGCCATCGTGGTGGGGCGTTACTCGAACACCGGGGAGCTGTTTTTT

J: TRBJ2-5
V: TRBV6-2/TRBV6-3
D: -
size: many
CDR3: CASSPRQVAQETQYF
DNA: TGTGCCAGCAGCCCCCGACAGGTAGCTCAAGAGACCCAGTACTTC

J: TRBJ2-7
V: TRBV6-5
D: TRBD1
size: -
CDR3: CASSPGTASYEQYF
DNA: TGTGCCAGCAGTCCCGGGACAGCCTCCTACGAGCAGTACTTC

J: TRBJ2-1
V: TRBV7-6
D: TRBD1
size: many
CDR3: CASSPGQGQGQFF
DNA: TGTGCCAGCAGCCCCGGACAGGGACAAGGGCAGTTCTTC

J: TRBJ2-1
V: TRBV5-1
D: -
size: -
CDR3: CASSSRVGPNNEQFF
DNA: TGCGCCAGCAGCTCTAGAGTTGGCCCCAACAATGAGCAGTTCTTC

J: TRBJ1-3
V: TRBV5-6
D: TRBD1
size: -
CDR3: CASSLGQAAGNTIYF
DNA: TGTGCCAGCAGCCTCGGACAGGCGGCAGGAAACACCATATATTTT

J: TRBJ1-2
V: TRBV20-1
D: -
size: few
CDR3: CSARPRGIDGYTF
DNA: TGCAGTGCTAGACCGCGGGGGATTGATGGCTACACCTTC

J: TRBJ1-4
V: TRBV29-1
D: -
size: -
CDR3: CSVARGGENEKLFF
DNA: TGCAGCGTTGCCCGGGGAGGGGAAAATGAAAAACTGTTTTTT

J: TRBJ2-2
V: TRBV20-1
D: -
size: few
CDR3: CSASSQDGRELFF
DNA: TGCAGTGCTAGCAGTCAGGACGGCCGGGAGCTGTTTTTT

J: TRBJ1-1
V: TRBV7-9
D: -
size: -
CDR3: CASSLVPTGTILNTEAFF
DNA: TGTGCCAGCAGCTTAGTCCCCACAGGGACCATCTTGAACACTGAAGCTTTCTTT

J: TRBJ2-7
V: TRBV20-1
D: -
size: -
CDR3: CSAPGTPGILGEQYF
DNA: TGCAGTGCCCCCGGGACACCGGGCATCCTAGGCGAGCAGTACTTC

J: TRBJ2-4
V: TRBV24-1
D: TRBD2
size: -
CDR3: CATSDPGRASGNIQYF
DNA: TGTGCCACCAGTGACCCAGGGAGGGCCTCCGGAAACATTCAGTACTTC

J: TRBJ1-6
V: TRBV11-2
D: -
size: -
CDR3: CASSLLQGRNSPLHF
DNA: TGTGCCAGCAGCTTACTTCAGGGGCGAAATTCACCCCTCCACTTT

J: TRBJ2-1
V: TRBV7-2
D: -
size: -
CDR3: CASSTRTGPTYNEQFF
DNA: TGTGCCAGCAGCACCCGGACCGGCCCCACGTACAATGAGCAGTTCTTC

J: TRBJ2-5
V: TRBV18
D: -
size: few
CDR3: CASSPGSFQETQYF
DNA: TGTGCCAGCTCACCGGGCAGTTTTCAAGAGACCCAGTACTTC

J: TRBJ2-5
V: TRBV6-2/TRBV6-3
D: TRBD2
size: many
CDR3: CASSYKLGGGAIQETQYF
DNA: TGTGCCAGCAGTTACAAACTAGGCGGGGGGGCGATTCAAGAGACCCAGTACTTC

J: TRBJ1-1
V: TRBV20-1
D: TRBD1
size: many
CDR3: CSAPGQGNTEAFF
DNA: TGCAGTGCACCGGGACAGGGGAACACTGAAGCTTTCTTT

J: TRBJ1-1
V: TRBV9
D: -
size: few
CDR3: CASSLNRNNTEAFF
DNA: TGTGCCAGCAGCCTGAACAGGAACAACACTGAAGCTTTCTTT

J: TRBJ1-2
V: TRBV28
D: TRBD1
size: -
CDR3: CASSPRDRGGYTF
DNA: TGTGCCAGCAGTCCCCGGGACAGGGGTGGCTACACCTTC

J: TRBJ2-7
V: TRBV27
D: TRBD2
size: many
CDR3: CASNPAGGSYEQYF
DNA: TGTGCCAGCAACCCAGCGGGGGGGTCCTACGAGCAGTACTTC

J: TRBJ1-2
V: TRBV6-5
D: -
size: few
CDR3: CASSYRPRYSYTF
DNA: TGTGCCAGCAGCTATAGACCCAGGTATAGCTACACCTTC

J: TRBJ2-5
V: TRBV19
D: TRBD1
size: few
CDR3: CASSRDSVRETQYF
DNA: TGTGCCAGTAGCCGGGACAGTGTTCGAGAGACCCAGTACTTC

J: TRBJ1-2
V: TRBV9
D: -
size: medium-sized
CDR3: CASSVHMAPRENYGYTF
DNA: TGTGCCAGCAGCGTCCATATGGCCCCGAGAGAGAACTATGGCTACACCTTC

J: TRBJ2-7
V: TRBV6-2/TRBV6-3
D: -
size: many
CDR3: CASGPGHYYEQYF
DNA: TGTGCCAGCGGCCCCGGCCATTACTACGAGCAGTACTTC

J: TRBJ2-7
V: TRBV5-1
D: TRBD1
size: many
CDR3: CASSPGQGVYEQYF
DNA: TGTGCCAGCAGCCCGGGACAGGGTGTCTACGAGCAGTACTTC

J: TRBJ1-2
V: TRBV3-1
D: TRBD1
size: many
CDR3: CASSQRQGRSYTF
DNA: TGTGCCAGCAGCCAAAGACAGGGGAGAAGCTACACCTTC

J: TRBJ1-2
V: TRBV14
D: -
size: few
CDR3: CASSQDSGTYGYTF
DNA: TGTGCCAGCAGCCAAGATTCGGGTACCTATGGCTACACCTTC

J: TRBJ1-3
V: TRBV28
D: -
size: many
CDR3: CASIRMPGNTIYF
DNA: TGTGCCAGCATCCGTATGCCCGGAAACACCATATATTTT

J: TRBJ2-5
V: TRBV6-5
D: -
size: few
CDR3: CASSYPGYQETQYF
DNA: TGTGCCAGCAGTTACCCGGGGTACCAAGAGACCCAGTACTTC

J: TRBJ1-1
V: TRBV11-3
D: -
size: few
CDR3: CASSQESGQSAFF
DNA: TGTGCCAGCAGCCAAGAGTCGGGGCAGTCGGCTTTCTTT